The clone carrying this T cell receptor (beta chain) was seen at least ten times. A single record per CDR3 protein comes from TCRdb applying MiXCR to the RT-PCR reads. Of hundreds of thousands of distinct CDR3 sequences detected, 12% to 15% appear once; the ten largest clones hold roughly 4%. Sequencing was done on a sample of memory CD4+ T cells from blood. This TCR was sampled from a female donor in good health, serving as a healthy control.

The CDR3 bases are TGTGCCAGCTCGCTGGACAGCCCCCGGTACGAGCAGTACTTC. It encodes CASSLDSPRYEQYF. This chain links TRBV18 with TRBJ2-7; the D gene is possibly TRBD1 (6 bases). CDR1 KGHSH and CDR2 LQKENI come from the germline V gene. V shed 6 bases and J shed 4 bases, with 16 bases lying between them. The CDR3 length is 14 residues.